This is a list of T cell receptor beta chains from one sample in a study of T cell responses to AZD1222 COVID-19 vaccine. Profiled with immunoSEQ multiplex PCR; TCRdb holds only in-frame clones, not every one. The sample shows some 88,000 clones, 92% of them seen only once. Source: peripheral blood, taken on day 0 of AZD1222 vaccination. The receptors were sampled from an adult in good health. The CDR3 runs from the conserved cysteine through the conserved F or W. Fields, in order: CDR3 protein, CDR3 DNA, clone size, J gene, D gene, V gene. D genes are given only for firm matches. Some rows mark clone size as missing; the rest say once, few, many or name a class of expanded clone.

CASSQDLVAGGPDTQYF | TGTGCCAGCAGCCAAGATCTCGTAGCGGGAGGTCCAGATACGCAGTATTTT | . | TRBJ2-3 | TRBD2 | TRBV3-1/TRBV3-2
CASSNRDGEYGETQYF | TGTGCCAGCAGCAACCGGGACGGGGAGTATGGAGAGACCCAGTACTTC | once | TRBJ2-5 | . | TRBV7-9
CASSSGSTDTQYF | TGTGCCAGCAGCTCTGGGAGCACAGATACGCAGTATTTT | . | TRBJ2-3 | . | TRBV28
CSVDRDTGKYGYTF | TGCAGCGTTGACCGGGACACCGGGAAGTATGGCTACACCTTC | . | TRBJ1-2 | . | TRBV29-1
CASTLSSNQPQHF | TGTGCCAGCACCCTGAGTAGCAATCAGCCCCAGCATTTT | . | TRBJ1-5 | . | TRBV7-9
CASSYSIDRFGTEAFF | TGTGCCAGCAGTTACTCGATTGATCGATTTGGAACTGAAGCTTTCTTT | . | TRBJ1-1 | . | TRBV6-5
CASSSRISGELFF | TGTGCCAGCAGCTCAAGAATTAGCGGGGAGCTGTTTTTT | . | TRBJ2-2 | . | TRBV7-3
CAWSVRTPGTQYF | TGTGCCTGGAGTGTACGGACCCCAGGGACCCAGTACTTC | . | TRBJ2-5 | . | TRBV30
CASSPPTDGYTF | TGTGCCAGCAGTCCCCCGACCGATGGCTACACCTTC | . | TRBJ1-2 | . | TRBV6-5
CASSLVRGSSGANVLTF | TGTGCCAGCAGCTTAGTCCGGGGGTCCTCTGGGGCCAACGTCCTGACTTTC | . | TRBJ2-6 | . | TRBV11-2
CASTRSDPGYEQYF | TGTGCCAGTACCCGGTCAGACCCAGGCTACGAGCAGTACTTC | . | TRBJ2-7 | . | TRBV19
CASSQYGGQGASLGAKNIQYF | TGTGCCAGCAGCCAGTATGGGGGGCAGGGGGCTAGTCTAGGGGCCAAAAACATTCAGTACTTC | . | TRBJ2-4 | TRBD1 | TRBV3-1/TRBV3-2
CASSLGGRARNEQFF | TGTGCCAGCAGCTTGGGCGGGAGGGCAAGGAATGAGCAGTTCTTC | . | TRBJ2-1 | TRBD2 | TRBV7-9
CASSPGGEGTDTQYF | TGTGCCAGCAGCCCAGGGGGCGAGGGCACAGATACGCAGTATTTT | . | TRBJ2-3 | TRBD1 | TRBV7-6
CASSQPLSPGQGERYYGYTF | TGCGCCAGCAGCCAACCTCTGTCACCGGGACAGGGGGAGAGGTATTATGGCTACACCTTC | . | TRBJ1-2 | TRBD1 | TRBV4-1
CASRVQGGEGNQPQHF | TGTGCCAGCAGAGTTCAAGGGGGCGAAGGCAATCAGCCCCAGCATTTT | . | TRBJ1-5 | TRBD1 | TRBV27
CASRSTGGSNTEAFF | TGTGCCAGCAGATCTACAGGGGGCTCGAACACTGAAGCTTTCTTT | . | TRBJ1-1 | TRBD1 | TRBV28
CASGLVPGSTIYF | TGTGCTAGTGGTTTGGTCCCGGGGAGCACCATATATTTT | few | TRBJ1-3 | . | TRBV12-5
CASSRPGIWEQYF | TGTGCCAGCAGTCGCCCAGGGATTTGGGAGCAGTACTTC | . | TRBJ2-7 | . | TRBV28
CASREGTYEQYF | TGTGCCAGCCGGGAGGGCACCTACGAGCAGTACTTC | . | TRBJ2-7 | TRBD2 | TRBV12-3/TRBV12-4
CASSSPGQGSSNQPQHF | TGTGCCAGCAGCTCCCCGGGACAGGGGTCGAGCAATCAGCCCCAGCATTTT | . | TRBJ1-5 | TRBD1 | TRBV7-2
CASRLAGTYEQYF | TGTGCCAGTAGGCTAGCGGGAACCTACGAGCAGTACTTC | . | TRBJ2-7 | TRBD2 | TRBV19
CASSLGLAGEDEQFF | TGCGCCAGCAGCTTGGGTCTAGCGGGAGAGGATGAGCAGTTCTTC | . | TRBJ2-1 | TRBD2 | TRBV5-1
CASSERAGSRYTF | TGTGCCAGCAGCGAAAGGGCAGGGAGTCGCTACACCTTC | . | TRBJ1-2 | . | TRBV25-1
CASRYNSPLHF | TGTGCCAGCAGATATAATTCACCCCTCCACTTT | . | TRBJ1-6 | . | TRBV2
CASSIGTGGVLGETQYF | TGTGCCAGTAGTATAGGGACAGGGGGCGTTCTGGGAGAGACCCAGTACTTC | . | TRBJ2-5 | TRBD1 | TRBV19
CASSSPPGTGEVTGELFF | TGTGCCAGCAGTTCGCCTCCCGGGACAGGAGAAGTCACCGGGGAGCTGTTTTTT | . | TRBJ2-2 | TRBD1 | TRBV28
CASSPTINYEQYF | TGTGCCAGCAGTCCGACTATAAACTACGAGCAGTACTTC | . | TRBJ2-7 | . | TRBV27
CASSLQRQGRETQYF | TGCGCCAGCAGCTTGCAGAGACAGGGGAGGGAGACCCAGTACTTC | . | TRBJ2-5 | TRBD1 | TRBV5-1
CASSVGQENSPLHF | TGCGCCAGCAGCGTCGGACAGGAGAATTCACCCCTCCACTTT | . | TRBJ1-6 | TRBD1 | TRBV5-1
CASSTGLAGETQYF | TGTGCCAGCAGTACGGGACTAGCGGGGGAGACCCAGTACTTC | . | TRBJ2-5 | TRBD2 | TRBV27
CASSLRQLNTEAFF | TGTGCCAGCAGCTTGAGACAGTTGAACACTGAAGCTTTCTTT | . | TRBJ1-1 | . | TRBV5-5